This T cell receptor (beta chain) was sequenced in a study of CD8 T cells in Susac syndrome. RNA was extracted with the RNeasy kit, and a quantity of about 0.5 to 1 ug was reverse transcribed using random hexamers. A single record per CDR3 protein comes from TCRdb applying MiXCR to the immunoSEQ multiplex PCR reads. This table has roughly 80,000 distinct CDR3 sequences, just under 95% appearing once. Germline V gene sequence: CDR1 MNHNS, CDR2 SASEGT. The CDR3 sequence is 16 residues long. The ends were cut back, 5 bases at V and 0 bases at J, with 16 bases in the middle. The sequenced sample was CD8+ T cells from PBMCs. The sequence came from a human donor in good health. The rearrangement uses TRBV6-1 and TRBJ2-5, with D perhaps TRBD2 (6 bases). The CDR3 bases are TGTGCCAGCAGTCCCCCGGGACTCAGGTACCAAGAGACCCAGTACTTC. Residues: CASSPPGLRYQETQYF.